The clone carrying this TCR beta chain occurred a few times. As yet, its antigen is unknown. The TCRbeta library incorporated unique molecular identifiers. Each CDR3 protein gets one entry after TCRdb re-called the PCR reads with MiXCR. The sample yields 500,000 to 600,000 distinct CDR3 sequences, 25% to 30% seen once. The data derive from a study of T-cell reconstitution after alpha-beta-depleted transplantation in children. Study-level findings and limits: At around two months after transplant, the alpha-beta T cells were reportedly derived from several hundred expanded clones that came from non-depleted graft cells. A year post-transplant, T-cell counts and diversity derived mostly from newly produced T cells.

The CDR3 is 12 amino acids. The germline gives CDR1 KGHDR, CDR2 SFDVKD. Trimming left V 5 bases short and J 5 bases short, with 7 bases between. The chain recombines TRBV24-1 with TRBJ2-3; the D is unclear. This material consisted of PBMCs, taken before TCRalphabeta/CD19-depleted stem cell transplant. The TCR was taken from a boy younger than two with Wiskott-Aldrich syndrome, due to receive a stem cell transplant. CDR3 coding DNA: TGTGCCACCAGTGTCGGCGGAGATACGCAGTATTTT. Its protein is CATSVGGDTQYF.